This TCR beta chain originates from a study of blood T cells in healthy people across ages. The study's findings and limits: Higher diversity, along with more naive CD4+ cells, distinguished long-lived donors from aged donors.

Each donor supplied roughly 9.2 milliliters of peripheral blood. A minimum of 6 million PBMCs was isolated per sample. This clonotype was seen a handful of times. What it binds is not known. Primers used in a second PCR of about 7 to 12 cycles were a sample-barcoded 5' primer and a J-beta primer mix. The yield of each sample was at least 2.5 million CDR3-containing paired-end reads. TCRdb processed the 5' RACE reads anew with MiXCR; each CDR3 protein has one entry. The sample carries about 830,000 distinct CDR3 sequences, approximately 67% recorded once. This TCR was recovered from a man younger than 45 in good health. The specimen sequenced was blood.

The CDR3: CSVWGDYGYTF. The CDR3 nucleotides are TGCAGCGTTTGGGGGGATTATGGCTACACCTTC. The chain employs TRBV29-1 and TRBJ1-2, with a tentative D call TRBD1 (5 bases). Looked up from germline, CDR1 is SQVTM and CDR2 is ANQGSEA. Trimming stripped 5 bases from V and 5 bases from J, with 9 bases between. The CDR3 is 11 amino acids. Complete variable domain (other parts from reference TRBV29-1 and TRBJ1-2): SAVISQKPSRDICQRGTSLTIQCQVDSQVTMMFWYRQQPGQSLTLIATANQGSEATYESGFVIDKFPISRPNLTFSTLTVSNMSPEDSSIYLCSVWGDYGYTFGSGTRLTVV.